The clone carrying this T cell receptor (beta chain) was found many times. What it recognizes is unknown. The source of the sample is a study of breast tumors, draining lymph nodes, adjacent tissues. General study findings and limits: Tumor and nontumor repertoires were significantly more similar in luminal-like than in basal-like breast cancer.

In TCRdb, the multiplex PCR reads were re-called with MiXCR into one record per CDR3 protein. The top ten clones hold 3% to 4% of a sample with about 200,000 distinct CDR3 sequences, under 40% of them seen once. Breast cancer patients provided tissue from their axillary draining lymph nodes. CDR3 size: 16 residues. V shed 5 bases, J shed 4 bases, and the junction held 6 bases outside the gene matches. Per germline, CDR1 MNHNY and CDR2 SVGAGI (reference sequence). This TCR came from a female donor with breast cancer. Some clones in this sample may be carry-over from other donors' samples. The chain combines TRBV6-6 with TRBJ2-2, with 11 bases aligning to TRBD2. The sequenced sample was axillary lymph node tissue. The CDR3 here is CASSKLGTSGTGELFF. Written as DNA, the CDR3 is TGTGCCAGCAGTAAGCTAGGGACTAGCGGCACCGGGGAGCTGTTTTTT.